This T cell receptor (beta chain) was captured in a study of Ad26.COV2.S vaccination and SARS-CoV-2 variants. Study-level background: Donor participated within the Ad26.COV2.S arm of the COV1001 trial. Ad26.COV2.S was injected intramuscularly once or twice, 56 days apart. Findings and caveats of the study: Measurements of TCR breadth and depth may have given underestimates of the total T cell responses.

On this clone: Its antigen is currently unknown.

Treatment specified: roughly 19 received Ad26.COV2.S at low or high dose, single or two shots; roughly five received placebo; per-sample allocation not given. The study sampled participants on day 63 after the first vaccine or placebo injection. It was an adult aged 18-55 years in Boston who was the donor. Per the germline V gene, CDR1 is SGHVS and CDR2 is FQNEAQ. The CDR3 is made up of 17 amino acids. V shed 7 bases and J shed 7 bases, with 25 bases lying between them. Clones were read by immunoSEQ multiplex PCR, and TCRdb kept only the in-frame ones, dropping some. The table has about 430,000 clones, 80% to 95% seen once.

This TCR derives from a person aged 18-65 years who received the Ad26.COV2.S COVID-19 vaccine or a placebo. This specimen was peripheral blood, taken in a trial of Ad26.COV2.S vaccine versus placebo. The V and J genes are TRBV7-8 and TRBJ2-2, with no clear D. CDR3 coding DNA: TGTGCCAGCAAGAATGCAGGATCTCTTTATGCAGTCGGGGAGCTGTTTTTT. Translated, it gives CASKNAGSLYAVGELFF.